A selection of T cell receptor beta chains follows, all from one sample in a study of cytomegalovirus exposure and HLA in healthy donors. Measured with immunoSEQ multiplex PCR; TCRdb has only the in-frame clones, and not every one. The table shows more than 150,000 clones, with just under 80% occurring only once. Input material: PBMCs. The receptors here all came from a woman between 50 and 59 years old in good health and CMV-seropositive. Each CDR3 is given with its conserved first and last residue. D genes are given only for firm matches. The size entry is marked missing in some rows and otherwise reads once, few, many or a size class.

-	TRBV7-7	TRBJ2-7	TRBD1	TGTGCTAGCAGCTTAGCTGCCGGGACAGGACACGACGAGCAGTACTTC	CASSLAAGTGHDEQYF
-	TRBV9	TRBJ2-5	TRBD1	TGTGCCAGCAGCCCTCGACAGGGTGCTGTCGAGACCCAGTACTTC	CASSPRQGAVETQYF
-	TRBV6-5	TRBJ1-3	-	TGTGCCAGCAGGTCAGGGTTCTTCGCTGGAAACACCATATATTTT	CASRSGFFAGNTIYF
-	TRBV6-5	TRBJ2-1	-	TGTGCCAGCAGTTACTCTGGGGTTGCGGGCAATGAGCAGTTCTTC	CASSYSGVAGNEQFF
-	TRBV6-5	TRBJ1-4	TRBD1	TGTGCCAGCAGTTACACAGGGGGCCTTGGTGAAAAACTGTTTTTT	CASSYTGGLGEKLFF
-	TRBV6-1	TRBJ1-1	-	TGTGCCAGCAGTCAGCCAGGGGAATTGAACACTGAAGCTTTCTTT	CASSQPGELNTEAFF
-	TRBV7-9	TRBJ2-7	-	TGTGCCAGCAGCTTAGCGCTAGGCACTAAGGGGGACGAGCAGTACTTC	CASSLALGTKGDEQYF
-	TRBV7-3	TRBJ2-1	TRBD2	TGTGCCAGCAGCTTGGCTAGCGGGGGGGATATGCAGTTCTTC	CASSLASGGDMQFF
-	TRBV7-2	TRBJ2-7	TRBD1	TGTGCCAGCAGCTTCCGGCCCGGGACAGGGTACGAGCAGTACTTC	CASSFRPGTGYEQYF
few	TRBV7-9	TRBJ1-1	TRBD1	TGTTCCAGCAGACAGACAGGGGGCGGCCTGTTGAACACTGAAGCTTTCTTT	CSSRQTGGGLLNTEAFF
-	TRBV2	TRBJ1-1	TRBD1	TGTGCCAGCAGTGCACAGGGGGGAAGGACTGAAGCTTTCTTT	CASSAQGGRTEAFF
-	TRBV19	TRBJ2-1	-	TGTGCCAGTAGTATAGACCCAGCGAGGGCCGATGAGCAGTTCTTC	CASSIDPARADEQFF
once	TRBV7-9	TRBJ2-2	-	TGTGCCAGCAGCCGGCGGCAGGGGAACGCCGGGGAGCTGTTTTTT	CASSRRQGNAGELFF
-	TRBV7-2	TRBJ2-3	TRBD2	TGTGCCAGCAGCCGGACTAGCGGGGGAGGCGGTAGCACAGATACGCAGTATTTT	CASSRTSGGGGSTDTQYF
-	TRBV7-8	TRBJ2-2	-	TGTGCCAGCACGGCGCAGGGTAGTGTGTCCGGGGAGCTGTTTTTT	CASTAQGSVSGELFF
-	TRBV5-6	TRBJ2-7	-	TGTGCCAGCAGCTTACTAACAGGGATCTACGAGCAGTACTTC	CASSLLTGIYEQYF
-	TRBV28	TRBJ2-7	-	TGTGCCAGCAAGGCGGGGATCATCTACGAGCAGTACTTC	CASKAGIIYEQYF
-	TRBV10-3	TRBJ2-5	-	TGTGCCATCAGTGAATTCGGGCAAGAGACCCAGTACTTC	CAISEFGQETQYF
-	TRBV19	TRBJ2-2	TRBD1	TGTGCCAGTAGTAAGAGAGGGGGCTCGAACACCGGGGAGCTGTTTTTT	CASSKRGGSNTGELFF
-	TRBV5-6	TRBJ1-5	TRBD1	TGTGCCAGCAGCTTGGAGAGGGACAGGGGCAATCAGCCCCAGCATTTT	CASSLERDRGNQPQHF
-	TRBV29-1	TRBJ2-7	-	TGCAGCGTTGAAGATCAGACGAGCCAGAGGGACGAGCAGTACTTC	CSVEDQTSQRDEQYF
-	TRBV7-2	TRBJ1-5	TRBD1	TGTGCCAGCAGCCCGGGACAGGGGGGGAGGAGCAATCAGCCCCAGCATTTT	CASSPGQGGRSNQPQHF
-	TRBV29-1	TRBJ1-3	-	TGCAGCGTTTCTTACTCGGGAAACACCATATATTTT	CSVSYSGNTIYF
-	TRBV7-3	TRBJ2-2	-	TGTGCCAGCAGCCACAGGGTCGCCGGGGAGCTGTTTTTT	CASSHRVAGELFF
-	TRBV11-3	TRBJ2-1	TRBD1	TGTGCCAGCAGTTCCCTGACAGGGGAAAACAATGAGCAGTTCTTC	CASSSLTGENNEQFF
few	TRBV9	TRBJ1-1	-	TGTGCCAGCAGCGTAGGCAGTCAGAACACTGAAGCTTTCTTT	CASSVGSQNTEAFF
-	TRBV6-6	TRBJ1-1	TRBD1	TGTGCCAGCAGTTACCGGACAGGGGGAGCCACTGAAGCTTTCTTT	CASSYRTGGATEAFF
-	TRBV9	TRBJ2-7	-	TGTGCCAGCAGCGTCGCCGGGACACCGGCCTACGAGCAGTACTTC	CASSVAGTPAYEQYF
-	TRBV28	TRBJ1-1	-	TGTGCCAGCAGTACCAGAATTAAAAACACTGAAGCTTTCTTT	CASSTRIKNTEAFF
-	TRBV7-9	TRBJ1-4	TRBD1	TGTGCCAGCAGCTTATGGGGACAGGGGGCAACTAATGAAAAACTGTTTTTT	CASSLWGQGATNEKLFF
-	TRBV6-6	TRBJ2-7	TRBD2	TGTGCCAGCAGTTACGCGGGGGGGCAGTACGAGCAGTACTTC	CASSYAGGQYEQYF
-	TRBV6-5	TRBJ2-7	-	TGTGCCAGCAGTTTTCGGTTCCCTTCCTACGAGCAGTACTTC	CASSFRFPSYEQYF
-	TRBV9	TRBJ1-1	TRBD1	TGTGCCAGCAGCGTTAACCGGGACAGGGGGCTGGGAACTGAAGCTTTCTTT	CASSVNRDRGLGTEAFF
few	TRBV4-2	TRBJ1-1	-	TGTGCCAGCAGCCAAGATAGTGCCTCGGGCACTGAAGCTTTCTTT	CASSQDSASGTEAFF
-	TRBV7-3	TRBJ1-1	-	TGTGCCAGCAGCTTAACCGGGACACCGAACACTGAAGCTTTCTTT	CASSLTGTPNTEAFF
-	TRBV7-8	TRBJ2-3	-	TGTGCCAGCAGCTTAAACAGGGCTAGCACAGATACGCAGTATTTT	CASSLNRASTDTQYF
-	TRBV7-8	TRBJ2-1	-	TGTGCCAGCAGCTTAGACTTCTCCGCCTACAATGAGCAGTTCTTC	CASSLDFSAYNEQFF
few	TRBV6-5	TRBJ1-4	TRBD1	TGTGCCAGCAGTTACTCGGACAGGATGTATGAAAAACTGTTTTTT	CASSYSDRMYEKLFF
-	TRBV5-4	TRBJ2-3	-	TGTGCCAGCAGCTTTCCCCTCGGTAGCACAGATACGCAGTATTTT	CASSFPLGSTDTQYF
-	TRBV28	TRBJ1-6	-	TGTGCCAGCAGTTTGAGCTCCTATAATTCACCCCTCCACTTT	CASSLSSYNSPLHF
-	TRBV2	TRBJ1-3	TRBD1	TGTGCCAGCAGAGTACAGGGGAACTCTGGAAACACCATATATTTT	CASRVQGNSGNTIYF
-	TRBV20-1	TRBJ2-5	-	TGCAGTGCTACCATGTCCGAGACCCAGTACTTC	CSATMSETQYF
-	TRBV30	TRBJ1-2	-	TGTGCCTGGAGTGTGGCATCTCCTAACTATGGCTACACCTTC	CAWSVASPNYGYTF
-	TRBV5-1	TRBJ2-3	TRBD1	TGCGCCAGCAGCTTCCAGACAGGGTTGGTGGCGGATACGCAGTATTTT	CASSFQTGLVADTQYF
-	TRBV5-1	TRBJ2-7	-	TGCGCCAGCACCCTTTCAGGACAGACTCGAGGCGAGCAGTACTTC	CASTLSGQTRGEQYF
-	TRBV5-6	TRBJ2-1	TRBD2	TGTGCCAGCAGCTTGGGGACTAGGCTCGACAATGAGCAGTTCTTC	CASSLGTRLDNEQFF
few	TRBV2	TRBJ2-1	-	TGTGCCAGCAGTTCGGGAATCCACTACAATGAGCAGTTCTTC	CASSSGIHYNEQFF
-	TRBV19	TRBJ2-7	TRBD1	TGTGCCAGTAGTATAGGTGGGACAGGGACCGAGCAGTACTTC	CASSIGGTGTEQYF